This T cell receptor beta chain was captured by sequencing in a study of blood T cell repertoires in COVID-19 (dated by TCRdb to 2020 to 2022). Notes on the research overall: Samples from collaborators originated in the United States, Italy and Spain and spanned both the acute and convalescent phases of COVID-19. Deeply sampled blood TCRbeta repertoires from subjects exposed to, actively infected with, or recovered from COVID-19 were included in the dataset. A de-identified subject ID, COVID-19 status, age in years and sex were almost always included in the sample metadata. The material from the prospective study consisted of cDNA or gDNA derived from T cells, B-cell-depleted T cells, or PBMCs. The repertoires were released in a freely available public database meant as a resource for research on the immune response to SARS-CoV-2. HLA class I and class II types, where available, came from metadata supplied by the sample provider rather than from assay-based typing. The samples were drawn from two sources: the first 160 participants of the ongoing ImmuneRACE study, and over 950 subjects contributed by 6 global collaborators.

One collaborating source in Seattle enrolled patients during active infection and followed them longitudinally through the course of disease. Collaborating institutions collected whole blood in K2EDTA tubes following their own protocols. For TCRbeta analysis, collaborators shipped samples in one of three forms: frozen whole blood, isolated PBMCs, or DNA extracted from either of those sample types. A distance of 19 bases separates the germline ends of V and J, which lose 4 bases and 9 bases respectively. CDR1 and CDR2 were assigned from the germline V gene as MDHEN and SYDVKM. The CDR3, cysteine through phenylalanine, is 15 amino acids long. The retained sequence is limited to the CDR3, 45 bases, with the frame set at the first base. In regard to this clone: The clone's antigen remains unknown. No much larger clonotype is one base removed from it; base qualities were not supplied.

General study outcomes and caveats: The quantity of clinical and demographic metadata differed by source and by participant and was supplied without curation.

TCRbeta CDR3 regions were amplified from genomic DNA by means of the immunoSEQ Assay, a bias-controlled multiplex PCR. The original pipeline was this. The number of nucleated cells in each sample was estimated by amplification of reference gene primers within the assay. Sequence reads were collapsed and filtered to measure the absolute abundance of every unique TCRbeta CDR3 rearrangement. For each sample, productive Simpson clonality was calculated as the square root of Simpson's diversity index across productive rearrangements. What TCRdb holds here is the immuneACCESS table cut down to in-frame rearrangements. Part of the clones is not present; checked against another copy, under half of the missing clones reflect an unresolved V gene, and the others are unexplained. V, J and clone size were drawn from that table, and D and trimming were deduced from the DNA. This sample is represented by around 300,000 clones; 85% to 90% of them were singletons. The ten largest clonotypes hold 1% of the sample.

This clonotype was obtained from a woman aged 40 to 50 with COVID-19, enrolled during active disease. The source material was peripheral blood. The receptor chain draws on TRBV28 and TRBJ1-3, and TRBD1 may be the D gene, going by 6 matching bases. Here is the DNA: TGTGCCAGCAGTTCCATGCCAGGGGCGTCTGGCACCATATATTTT. Its protein product is CASSSMPGASGTIYF.